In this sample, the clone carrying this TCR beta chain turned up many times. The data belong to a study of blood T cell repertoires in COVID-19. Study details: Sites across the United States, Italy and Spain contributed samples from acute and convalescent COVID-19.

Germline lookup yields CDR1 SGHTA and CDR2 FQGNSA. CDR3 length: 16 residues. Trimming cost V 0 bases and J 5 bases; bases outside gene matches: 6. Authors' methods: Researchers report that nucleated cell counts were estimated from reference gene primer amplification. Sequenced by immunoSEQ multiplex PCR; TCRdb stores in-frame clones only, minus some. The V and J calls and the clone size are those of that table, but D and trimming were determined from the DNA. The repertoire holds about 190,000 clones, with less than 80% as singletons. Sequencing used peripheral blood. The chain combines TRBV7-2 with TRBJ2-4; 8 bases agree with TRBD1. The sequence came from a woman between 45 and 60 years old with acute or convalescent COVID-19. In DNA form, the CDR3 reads TGTGCCAGCAGCTTAGCGTACGGACAGGGTGAAAACATTCAGTACTTC. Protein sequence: CASSLAYGQGENIQYF. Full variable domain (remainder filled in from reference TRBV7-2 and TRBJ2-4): GAGVSQSPSNKVTEKGKDVELRCDPISGHTALYWYRQSLGQGLEFLIYFQGNSAPDKSGLPSDRFSAERTGGSVSTLTIQRTQQEDSAVYLCASSLAYGQGENIQYFGAGTRLSVL.